These 2 T cell receptor beta chains came from one sample sequenced in a study of blood T cells in healthy people across ages. Primers used in a second PCR of roughly 7 to 11 cycles were a sample-barcoded 5' primer and a J-beta primer mix. TCRdb reprocessed the 5' RACE reads with MiXCR, giving one entry per CDR3 protein. The sample consists of more than 550,000 distinct CDR3 sequences, 20% to 25% of them appearing once. What was sequenced was blood. The receptors derive from a man in his sixties or seventies in good health.

This chain uses TRBV29-1 with TRBJ1-1; 7 bases fit TRBD1. The V and J ends lost 7 bases and 1 base, in that order; junction bases with no gene match: 6. Germline assignment: CDR1 SQVTM and CDR2 ANQGSEA. The CDR3 consists of 13 residues. The CDR3: CSADSGGNTEAFF. In DNA, the CDR3 is TGCAGCGCCGATTCAGGGGGGAACACTGAAGCTTTCTTT. The variable domain in full, with the rest retrieved from reference TRBV29-1 and TRBJ1-1, is SAVISQKPSRDICQRGTSLTIQCQVDSQVTMMFWYRQQPGQSLTLIATANQGSEATYESGFVIDKFPISRPNLTFSTLTVSNMSPEDSSIYLCSADSGGNTEAFFGQGTRLTVV.

V is TRBV28 and J is TRBJ2-1, with D unresolved. V lost 1 base, J lost 8 bases, and 6 bases lay in between. Germline V gene sequence: CDR1 MDHEN, CDR2 SYDVKM. The CDR3 contains 12 residues. CDR3 DNA sequence: TGTGCCAGCAGTTTATACCCCCATGAGCAGTTCTTC. As protein: CASSLYPHEQFF.